Listed below are T cell receptor beta chains from one sample, sequenced in a study of blood T cell repertoires in COVID-19. Produced via immunoSEQ multiplex PCR; TCRdb's table is partial and in-frame only. In the table there are about 260,000 clones, roughly nine tenths of which are singletons. Sequencing was done on a sample of PBMCs or T cells enriched from blood (not recorded which). The origin of the receptors is a woman aged 50 to 65 who had recovered from COVID-19. The CDR3 runs from the conserved cysteine through the conserved F or W. Each record gives: J gene, clone size, V gene, D gene, CDR3 protein, CDR3 DNA. A D gene is named only where the DNA matches it firmly. Clone size is shown for a subset of rows, as once, few, many or a class of expanded clone.

TRBJ1-1	.	TRBV4-2	TRBD1	CASSQRDRGSEAFF	TGTGCCAGCAGCCAACGGGACAGGGGGTCTGAAGCTTTCTTT
TRBJ2-1	.	TRBV7-3	TRBD2	CASTASGGRDEQFF	TGTGCCAGCACCGCTAGCGGGGGGCGGGATGAGCAGTTCTTC
TRBJ2-1	once	TRBV20-1	.	CSASQEAYFSNEQFF	TGCAGTGCTAGTCAGGAAGCCTACTTTAGCAATGAGCAGTTCTTC
TRBJ1-2	.	TRBV9	TRBD1	CASSSRTGTGYTF	TGTGCCAGCAGCTCCCGGACAGGAACCGGCTACACCTTC
TRBJ2-3	.	TRBV5-4	.	CASSPKPIDTQYF	TGTGCCAGCAGCCCCAAGCCGATCGATACGCAGTATTTT
TRBJ2-1	.	TRBV7-9	TRBD2	CASTWGLAGPNEQFF	TGTGCCAGCACCTGGGGACTAGCGGGACCCAATGAGCAGTTCTTC
TRBJ2-1	.	TRBV24-1	.	CATSVPGSTYNEQFF	TGTGCCACCAGTGTGCCGGGATCGACCTACAATGAGCAGTTCTTC
TRBJ1-2	.	TRBV4-2	TRBD1	CASSQPGQGAYGYTF	TGTGCCAGCAGCCAACCGGGACAGGGGGCGTATGGCTACACCTTC
TRBJ2-4	.	TRBV27	TRBD1	CASSLWGTGFGIQYF	TGTGCCAGCAGTTTATGGGGGACAGGGTTCGGCATTCAGTACTTC
TRBJ2-1	.	TRBV5-1	TRBD2	CASSSSVAGGPGEQFF	TGCGCCAGCAGCTCTTCCGTAGCGGGAGGGCCAGGTGAGCAGTTCTTC
TRBJ1-1	.	TRBV9	TRBD1	CASSVGLDRAMNTEAFF	TGTGCCAGCAGCGTAGGCCTGGACAGGGCGATGAACACTGAAGCTTTCTTT
TRBJ2-2	.	TRBV15	TRBD2	CATSRGVSGMNTGELFF	TGTGCCACCAGCAGAGGGGTGAGCGGGATGAACACCGGGGAGCTGTTTTTT
TRBJ1-2	.	TRBV5-4	.	CASSLDHWNYGYTF	TGTGCCAGCAGCTTGGACCACTGGAACTATGGCTACACCTTC
TRBJ2-7	once	TRBV27	TRBD2	CASGARTSGKYEQYF	TGTGCCAGCGGAGCCCGGACTAGCGGGAAGTACGAGCAGTACTTC
TRBJ1-1	many	TRBV7-3	TRBD1	CASSRKIRNRGSVLNTEAFF	TGTGCCAGCAGCCGCAAAATACGAAACAGGGGTTCTGTACTCAACACTGAAGCTTTCTTT
TRBJ1-1	.	TRBV27	.	CASSLRRMNTEAFF	TGTGCCAGCAGTTTAAGGCGGATGAACACTGAAGCTTTCTTT
TRBJ2-7	.	TRBV5-1	TRBD2	CASSWSTSGSQVYEQYF	TGCGCCAGCAGCTGGAGCACTAGCGGGAGCCAGGTTTACGAGCAGTACTTC
TRBJ2-1	.	TRBV2	TRBD2	CASSVERGLLNEQFF	TGTGCCAGCAGTGTAGAGCGGGGTCTTTTAAATGAGCAGTTCTTC
TRBJ1-1	.	TRBV27	TRBD1	CASSLQYMGTGKLLPFF	TGTGCCAGCAGTCTACAATATATGGGGACAGGGAAGCTCTTACCTTTCTTT
TRBJ2-1	.	TRBV27	TRBD2	CASSPRGSGRYNEQFF	TGTGCCAGCAGTCCCCGGGGTAGCGGGAGGTACAATGAGCAGTTCTTC
TRBJ2-3	.	TRBV27	TRBD1	CASSQGTGGDTQYF	TGTGCCAGCAGTCAAGGGACAGGGGGCGATACGCAGTATTTT
TRBJ2-3	.	TRBV12-5	TRBD2	CASGLWTSGRVGTDTQYF	TGTGCTAGTGGTTTGTGGACTAGCGGGAGGGTAGGCACAGATACGCAGTATTTT
TRBJ1-1	.	TRBV3-1/TRBV3-2	TRBD1	CASFRTGHTEAFF	TGTGCCAGCTTCCGGACAGGACACACTGAAGCTTTCTTT
TRBJ1-1	.	TRBV6-5	TRBD1	CASSPPRGQTEAFF	TGTGCCAGCAGTCCACCCAGGGGGCAGACTGAAGCTTTCTTT
TRBJ1-6	.	TRBV19	.	CASSLTDPYNSPLHF	TGTGCCAGTAGTTTGACAGATCCCTATAATTCACCCCTCCACTTT
TRBJ1-6	.	TRBV28	TRBD1	CASRVGQDNSPLHF	TGTGCCAGCAGGGTGGGACAGGATAATTCACCCCTCCACTTT
TRBJ2-7	.	TRBV19	TRBD1	CASSSTGLPEQYF	TGTGCCAGTAGTTCGACAGGGCTCCCCGAGCAGTACTTC
TRBJ2-2	.	TRBV30	.	CACSQSNTGELFF	TGTGCCTGCTCCCAGTCGAACACCGGGGAGCTGTTTTTT
TRBJ2-1	.	TRBV15	TRBD2	CATSNRLAGGFNEQFF	TGTGCCACCAGCAACCGACTAGCGGGAGGGTTCAATGAGCAGTTCTTC
TRBJ1-1	.	TRBV18	.	CASSPSEIEAFF	TGTGCCAGCTCACCCTCCGAGATTGAAGCTTTCTTT
TRBJ1-3	.	TRBV12-3/TRBV12-4	.	CASSLDRRNTIYF	TGTGCCAGCAGTTTAGACAGGCGTAACACCATATATTTT
TRBJ1-3	.	TRBV3-1/TRBV3-2	TRBD1	CASSQRQGARGNTIYF	TGTGCCAGCAGCCAGAGACAGGGCGCCCGCGGGAACACCATATATTTT
TRBJ2-1	.	TRBV30	TRBD1	CAWSKAWTGEDEQFF	TGTGCCTGGTCCAAAGCTTGGACAGGCGAGGATGAGCAGTTCTTC
TRBJ1-5	.	TRBV30	TRBD1	CAWREGTGGLSNQPQHF	TGTGCCTGGAGGGAGGGGACAGGGGGCCTGAGCAATCAGCCCCAGCATTTT
TRBJ2-7	.	TRBV28	.	CASSLISGHYEQYF	TGTGCCAGCAGTTTAATAAGCGGTCACTACGAGCAGTACTTC
TRBJ1-1	once	TRBV28	.	CASSLSQGSTEAFF	TGTGCCAGCAGTTTATCCCAGGGGTCGACTGAAGCTTTCTTT
TRBJ2-1	.	TRBV5-1	.	CASSPGGGGSYNEQFF	TGCGCCAGCAGCCCCGGCGGCGGAGGCTCCTACAATGAGCAGTTCTTC
TRBJ1-5	once	TRBV6-6	TRBD1	CASSGWGQGGNQSQHF	TGTGCCAGCAGTGGATGGGGACAGGGTGGAAATCAGTCCCAGCATTTT
TRBJ2-2	few	TRBV10-1	.	CASSEPRETGELFF	TGCGCCAGCAGTGAGCCTCGAGAGACCGGGGAGCTGTTTTTT
TRBJ1-1	.	TRBV23-1	TRBD1	CASSRFKPGGRIGDAEAFF	TGCGCCAGCAGTCGCTTCAAGCCAGGGGGAAGGATTGGGGACGCTGAAGCTTTCTTT
TRBJ2-7	.	TRBV25-1	.	CASSGPLAYEQYF	TGTGCCAGCAGTGGACCACTAGCTTACGAGCAGTACTTC
TRBJ2-3	.	TRBV19	TRBD1	CASSKQGSTDTQYF	TGTGCCAGTAGTAAACAGGGGAGCACAGATACGCAGTATTTT
TRBJ2-7	.	TRBV2	.	CATQEGPYEQYF	TGTGCCACCCAAGAGGGTCCCTACGAGCAGTACTTC
TRBJ2-3	.	TRBV27	.	CASGQTTDTQYF	TGTGCCAGCGGACAAACCACAGATACGCAGTATTTT
TRBJ2-5	.	TRBV11-3	.	CASSLYSQETQYF	TGTGCCAGCAGCTTATACAGCCAAGAGACCCAGTACTTC
TRBJ2-6	.	TRBV7-9	.	CASSLGRAGANVLTF	TGTGCCAGCAGCTTAGGCAGGGCTGGGGCCAACGTCCTGACTTTC
TRBJ1-2	.	TRBV4-3	TRBD1	CASSQDRGRDYGYTF	TGCGCCAGCAGCCAAGACAGGGGGCGCGACTATGGCTACACCTTC
TRBJ2-1	.	TRBV9	TRBD2	CASSTRTSANNEQFF	TGTGCCAGCTCAACCCGGACTAGCGCTAACAATGAGCAGTTCTTC
TRBJ1-5	.	TRBV18	TRBD1	CASSAGQGDTPQHF	TGTGCCAGCTCAGCGGGACAGGGAGACACTCCCCAGCATTTT
TRBJ1-1	.	TRBV7-9	.	CASSLRGGATGKYTEAFF	TGTGCCAGCAGCTTAAGGGGAGGGGCCACAGGGAAGTACACTGAAGCTTTCTTT
TRBJ2-1	.	TRBV5-6	TRBD1	CASRLGTGLYNEQFF	TGTGCCAGCAGATTGGGGACAGGGTTATACAATGAGCAGTTCTTC
TRBJ2-1	.	TRBV15	.	CATSRDGPQSSYNEQFF	TGTGCCACCAGCAGAGATGGGCCCCAAAGCTCCTACAATGAGCAGTTCTTC
TRBJ2-1	once	TRBV15	.	CATSREAGGNEQFF	TGTGCCACCAGCAGAGAGGCAGGGGGGAATGAGCAGTTCTTC
TRBJ1-2	few	TRBV3-1/TRBV3-2	TRBD1	CASSQGSGQGAGYTF	TGTGCCAGCAGCCAAGGGTCGGGACAGGGGGCCGGCTACACCTTC
TRBJ1-1	.	TRBV9	TRBD1	CASSPRTGVGRSEAFF	TGTGCCAGCAGCCCCCGGACAGGGGTAGGTCGGTCTGAAGCTTTCTTT
TRBJ1-2	.	TRBV4-1	.	CASSRAGGGYGYTF	TGCGCCAGCAGCCGTGCGGGGGGCGGCTATGGCTACACCTTC